This TCR beta chain was retrieved from a study of T-cell reconstitution after alpha-beta-depleted transplantation in children. This clonotype has ten or more counts. Its antigen is unidentified. Overall study results and limits: Most T-cell counts and diversity one year after the transplant came from T cells that were newly produced.

A library of TCRbeta sequences, prepared with unique molecular identifiers, was generated. TCRdb ran MiXCR on the PCR reads and lists one entry per CDR3 protein. There are 150,000 to 250,000 distinct CDR3 sequences in the sample; 6.3% occur only once, and roughly 4.8% lies in the top ten. V shed 10 bases and J shed 2 bases, with 11 bases lying between them. Germline CDR1 reads MNHEY; CDR2 reads SVGAGI. This CDR3 is built from 13 residues. The receptor was derived from a girl under three years old with combined immunodeficiency, due to receive a stem cell transplant. The chain is built from TRBV6-5 and TRBJ1-4, with no clear D. Sequences were derived from PBMCs, sampled before TCRalphabeta/CD19-depleted stem cell transplant. CDR3 sequence (DNA): TGTGCCACCCCCCGGGCCACTAATGAAAAACTGTTTTTT. Translating it yields CATPRATNEKLFF.